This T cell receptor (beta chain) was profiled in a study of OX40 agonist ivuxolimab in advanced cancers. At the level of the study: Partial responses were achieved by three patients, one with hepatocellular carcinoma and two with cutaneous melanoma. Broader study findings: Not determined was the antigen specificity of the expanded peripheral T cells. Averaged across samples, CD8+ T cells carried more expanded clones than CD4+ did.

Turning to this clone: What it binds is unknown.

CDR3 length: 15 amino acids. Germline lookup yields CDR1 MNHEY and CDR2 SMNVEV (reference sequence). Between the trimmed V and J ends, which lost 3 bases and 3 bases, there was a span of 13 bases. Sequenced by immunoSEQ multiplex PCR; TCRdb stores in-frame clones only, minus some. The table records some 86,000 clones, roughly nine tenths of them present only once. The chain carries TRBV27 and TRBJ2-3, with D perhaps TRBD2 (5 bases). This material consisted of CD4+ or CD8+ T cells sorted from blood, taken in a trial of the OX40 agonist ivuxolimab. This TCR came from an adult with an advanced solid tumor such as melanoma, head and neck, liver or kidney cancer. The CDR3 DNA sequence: TGTGCCAGCAGTTTTCTGAGGGAGAATACAGATACGCAGTATTTT. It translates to CASSFLRENTDTQYF.